This T cell receptor (beta chain) stems from a study of T cells after somatic rescue of genetic block. V was clipped by 3 bases and J by 5 bases; unmatched bases: 10. The CDR3 length is 17 residues. The V gene's germline CDR1 is MDHEN and CDR2 SYDVKM. The repertoire was sequenced with immunoSEQ multiplex PCR; TCRdb's copy has only in-frame clones and lacks some. This table holds approximately 12,000 clones, 73% found once. A few counts support this clone. This sequence was found in a boy aged 5-17 years. The sequenced sample consisted of peripheral blood mononuclear cells (PBMCs). This chain connects TRBV28 to TRBJ2-3; 11 bases are shared with TRBD2. The CDR3 DNA reads TGTGCCAGCAGTTTCGGACTAGCGGGCCTTTGGGTAGATACGCAGTATTTT. This gives the protein CASSFGLAGLWVDTQYF.